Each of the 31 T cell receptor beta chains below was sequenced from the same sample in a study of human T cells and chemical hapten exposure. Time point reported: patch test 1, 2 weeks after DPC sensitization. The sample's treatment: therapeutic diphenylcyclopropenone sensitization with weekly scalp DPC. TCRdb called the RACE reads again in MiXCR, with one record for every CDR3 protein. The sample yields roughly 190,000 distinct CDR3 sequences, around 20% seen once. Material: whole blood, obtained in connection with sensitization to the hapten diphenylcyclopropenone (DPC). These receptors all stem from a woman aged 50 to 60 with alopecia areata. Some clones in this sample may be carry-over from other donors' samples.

The CDR3 DNA sequence: TGTGCCAGCACCAAGGGACGTCTAACTGCCGGGGAGCTGTTTTTT. This codes for CASTKGRLTAGELFF. The chain employs TRBV2 and TRBJ2-2; D may be TRBD1 or TRBD2 (5 bases each). The CDR3 covers 15 residues. V dropped 7 bases and J dropped 6 bases, with 18 bases sitting between them. Germline CDR1 is SNHLY and CDR2 is FYNNEI. Full variable domain (missing parts from reference TRBV2 and TRBJ2-2): EPEVTQTPSHQVTQMGQEVILRCVPISNHLYFYWYRQILGQKVEFLVSFYNNEISEKSEIFDDQFSVERPDGSNFTLKIRSTKLEDSAMYFCASTKGRLTAGELFFGEGSRLTVL.

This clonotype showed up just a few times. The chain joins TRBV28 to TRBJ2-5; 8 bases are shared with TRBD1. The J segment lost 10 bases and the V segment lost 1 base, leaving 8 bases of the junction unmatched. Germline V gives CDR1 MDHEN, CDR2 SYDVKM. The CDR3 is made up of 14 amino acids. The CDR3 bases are TGTGCCAGCAGTTTATTACTTGGGACAGGCGGCCAGTACTTC. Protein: CASSLLLGTGGQYF.

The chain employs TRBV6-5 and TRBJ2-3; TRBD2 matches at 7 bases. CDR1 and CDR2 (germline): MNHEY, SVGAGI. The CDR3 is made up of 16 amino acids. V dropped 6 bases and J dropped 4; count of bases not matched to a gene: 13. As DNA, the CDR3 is TGTGCCAGCAGGCCCCTAACGGGAGGTTTGCCAGATACGCAGTATTTT. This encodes CASRPLTGGLPDTQYF.

Here the CDR3 DNA reads TGTGCCAGCAGCTTGAATCCGAGTGGCGAAAAACTGTTTTTT. This codes for CASSLNPSGEKLFF. V usage is TRBV5-6 and J usage is TRBJ1-4, with D hard to call. This CDR3 has 14 residues. Germline V gene data show CDR1 as SGHDT and CDR2 as YYEEEE. Trimming cost V 1 base and J 8 bases, with 12 bases left between them.

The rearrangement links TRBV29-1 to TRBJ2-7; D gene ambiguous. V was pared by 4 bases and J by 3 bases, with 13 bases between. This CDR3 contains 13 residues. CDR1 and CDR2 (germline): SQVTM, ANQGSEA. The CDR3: CSVGRATGYEQYF. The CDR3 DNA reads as TGCAGCGTTGGCCGTGCCACGGGCTACGAGCAGTACTTC.

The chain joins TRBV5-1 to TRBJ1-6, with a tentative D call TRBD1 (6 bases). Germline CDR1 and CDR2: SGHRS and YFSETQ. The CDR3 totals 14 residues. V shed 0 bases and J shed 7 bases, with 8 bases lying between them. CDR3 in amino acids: CASSLDRENSPLHF. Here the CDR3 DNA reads TGCGCCAGCAGCTTGGACAGGGAAAATTCACCCCTCCACTTT.

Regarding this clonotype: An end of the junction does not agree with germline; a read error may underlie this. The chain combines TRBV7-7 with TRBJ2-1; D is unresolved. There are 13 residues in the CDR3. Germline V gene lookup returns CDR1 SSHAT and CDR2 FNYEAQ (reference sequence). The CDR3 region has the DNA TGTGCTAGCAGCTCCCAACCCTACAATGAGCAGTTCTTC. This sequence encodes CASSSQPYNEQFF.

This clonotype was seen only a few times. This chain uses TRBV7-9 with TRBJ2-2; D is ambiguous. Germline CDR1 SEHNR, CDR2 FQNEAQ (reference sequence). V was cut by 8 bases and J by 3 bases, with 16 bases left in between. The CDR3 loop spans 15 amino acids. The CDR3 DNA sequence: TGTGCCAGCCCACGAGACCGAGGTTACACCGGGGAGCTGTTTTTT. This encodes CASPRDRGYTGELFF. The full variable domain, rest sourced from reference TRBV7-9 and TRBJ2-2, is DTGVSQNPRHKITKRGQNVTFRCDPISEHNRLYWYRQTLGQGPEFLTYFQNEAQLEKSRLLSDRFSAERPKGSFSTLEIQRTEQGDSAMYLCASPRDRGYTGELFFGEGSRLTVL.

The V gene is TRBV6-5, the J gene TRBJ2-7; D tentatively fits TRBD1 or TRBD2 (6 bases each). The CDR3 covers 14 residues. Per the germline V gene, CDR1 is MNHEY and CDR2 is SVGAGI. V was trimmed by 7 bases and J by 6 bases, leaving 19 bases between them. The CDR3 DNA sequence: TGTGCCAGCACCCAGAGACACGGGGGCGGCGAGCAGTACTTC. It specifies CASTQRHGGGEQYF.

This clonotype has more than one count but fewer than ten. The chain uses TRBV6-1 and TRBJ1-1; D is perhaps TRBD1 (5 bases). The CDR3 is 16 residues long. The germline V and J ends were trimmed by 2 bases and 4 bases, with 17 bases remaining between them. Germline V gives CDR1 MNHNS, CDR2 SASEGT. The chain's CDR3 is CASSELVGTRATEAFF. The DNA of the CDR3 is TGTGCCAGCAGTGAATTGGTAGGGACGCGAGCCACTGAAGCTTTCTTT.

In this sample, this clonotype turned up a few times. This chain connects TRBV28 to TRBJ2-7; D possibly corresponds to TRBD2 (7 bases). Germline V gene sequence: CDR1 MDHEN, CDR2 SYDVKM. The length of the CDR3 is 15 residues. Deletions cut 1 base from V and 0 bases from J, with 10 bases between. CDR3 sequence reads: CASSLSGGTSYEQYF. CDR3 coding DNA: TGTGCCAGCAGTTTATCGGGGGGCACCTCCTACGAGCAGTACTTC.

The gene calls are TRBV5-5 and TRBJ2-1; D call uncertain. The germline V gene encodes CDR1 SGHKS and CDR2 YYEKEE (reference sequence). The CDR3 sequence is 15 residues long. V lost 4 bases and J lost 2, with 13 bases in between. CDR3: CASSQDRATYNEQFF. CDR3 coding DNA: TGTGCCAGCAGCCAGGACCGGGCCACCTACAATGAGCAGTTCTTC.

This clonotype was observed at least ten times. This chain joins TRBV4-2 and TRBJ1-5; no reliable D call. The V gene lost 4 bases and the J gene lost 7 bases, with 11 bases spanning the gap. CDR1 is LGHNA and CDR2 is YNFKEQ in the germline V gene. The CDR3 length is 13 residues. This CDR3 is CASSPWAGQPQHF. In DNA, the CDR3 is TGTGCCAGCAGCCCCTGGGCAGGCCAGCCCCAGCATTTT.

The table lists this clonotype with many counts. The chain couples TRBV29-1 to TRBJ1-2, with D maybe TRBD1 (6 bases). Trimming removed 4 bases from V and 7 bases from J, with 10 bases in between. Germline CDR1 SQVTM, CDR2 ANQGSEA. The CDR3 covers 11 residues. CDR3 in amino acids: CSVVRGAGYTF. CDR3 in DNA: TGCAGCGTTGTAAGGGGGGCTGGCTACACCTTC.

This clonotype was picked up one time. The CDR3 here is CASSASATTYNEQFF. The CDR3 nucleotides read TGTGCCAGCAGTGCTAGCGCCACGACCTACAATGAGCAGTTCTTC. V and J are TRBV12-3 or TRBV12-4 and TRBJ2-1; D is possibly TRBD2 (6 bases). This CDR3 contains 15 residues. Trimming stripped 5 bases from V and 2 bases from J, with 13 bases between.

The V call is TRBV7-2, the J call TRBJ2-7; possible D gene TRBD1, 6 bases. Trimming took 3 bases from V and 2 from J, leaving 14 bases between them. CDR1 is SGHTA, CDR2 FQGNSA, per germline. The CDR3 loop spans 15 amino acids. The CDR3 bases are TGTGCCAGCAGCTTTGACGACAGGCCGACCTACGAGCAGTACTTC. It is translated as CASSFDDRPTYEQYF.

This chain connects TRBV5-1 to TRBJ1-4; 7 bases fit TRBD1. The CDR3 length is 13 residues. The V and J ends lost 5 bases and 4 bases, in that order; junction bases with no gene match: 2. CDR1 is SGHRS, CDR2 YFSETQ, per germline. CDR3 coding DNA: TGCGCCAGCAGGACAGGGAATAATGAAAAACTGTTTTTT. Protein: CASRTGNNEKLFF.

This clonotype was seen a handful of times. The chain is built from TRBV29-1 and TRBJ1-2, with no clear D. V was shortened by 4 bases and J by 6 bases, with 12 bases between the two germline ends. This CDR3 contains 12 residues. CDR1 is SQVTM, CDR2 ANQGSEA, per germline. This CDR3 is CSVVRADNGYTF. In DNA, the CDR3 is TGCAGCGTTGTAAGGGCAGATAATGGCTACACCTTC.

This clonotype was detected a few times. CDR3 nucleotides: TGTGCCAGCAGTCCAACCTATGGGAGCAATCAGCCCCAGCATTTT. Protein sequence: CASSPTYGSNQPQHF. V is TRBV28 and J is TRBJ1-5; no firm D call. The germline V gene has CDR1 MDHEN and CDR2 SYDVKM. Trimming took off 5 bases at V and 1 base at J, with 12 bases between the two ends. This CDR3 is built from 15 residues.

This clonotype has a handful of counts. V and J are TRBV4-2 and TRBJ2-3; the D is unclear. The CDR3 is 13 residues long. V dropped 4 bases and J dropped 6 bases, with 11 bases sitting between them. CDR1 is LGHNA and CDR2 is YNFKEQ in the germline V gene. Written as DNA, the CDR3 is TGTGCCAGCAGCCGGAACCTCGGTGATACGCAGTATTTT. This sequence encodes CASSRNLGDTQYF.

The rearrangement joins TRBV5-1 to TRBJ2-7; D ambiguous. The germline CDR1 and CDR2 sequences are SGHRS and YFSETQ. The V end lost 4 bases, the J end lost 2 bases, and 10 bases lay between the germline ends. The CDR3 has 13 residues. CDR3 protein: CASSVGPTYEQYF. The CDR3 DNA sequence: TGCGCCAGCAGCGTAGGACCTACCTACGAGCAGTACTTC.

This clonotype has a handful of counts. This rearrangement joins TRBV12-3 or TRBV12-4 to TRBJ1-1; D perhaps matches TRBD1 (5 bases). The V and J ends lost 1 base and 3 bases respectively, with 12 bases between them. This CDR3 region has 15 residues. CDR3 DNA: TGTGCCAGCAGTTTAGTGGGGGGTATGGACACTGAAGCTTTCTTT. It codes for CASSLVGGMDTEAFF.

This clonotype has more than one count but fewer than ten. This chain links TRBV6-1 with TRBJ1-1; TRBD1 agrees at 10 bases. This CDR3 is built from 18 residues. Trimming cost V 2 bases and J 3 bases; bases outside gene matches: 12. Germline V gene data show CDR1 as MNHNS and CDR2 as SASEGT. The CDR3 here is CASSETTPGQGLDTEAFF. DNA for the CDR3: TGTGCCAGCAGTGAAACCACACCGGGACAGGGGTTGGACACTGAAGCTTTCTTT.

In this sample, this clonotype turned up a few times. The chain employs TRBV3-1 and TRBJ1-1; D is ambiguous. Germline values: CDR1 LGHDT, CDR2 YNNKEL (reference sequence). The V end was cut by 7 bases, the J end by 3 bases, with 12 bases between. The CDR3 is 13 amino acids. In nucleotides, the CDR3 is TGTGCCAGCAAGAACACCGGGGACACTGAAGCTTTCTTT. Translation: CASKNTGDTEAFF.

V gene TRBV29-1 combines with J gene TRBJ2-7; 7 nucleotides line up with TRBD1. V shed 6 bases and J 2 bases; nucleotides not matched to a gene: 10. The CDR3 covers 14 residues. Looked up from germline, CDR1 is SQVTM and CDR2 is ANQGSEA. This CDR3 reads CSVGIQGTPYEQYF. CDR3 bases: TGCAGCGTGGGTATACAGGGGACCCCCTACGAGCAGTACTTC.

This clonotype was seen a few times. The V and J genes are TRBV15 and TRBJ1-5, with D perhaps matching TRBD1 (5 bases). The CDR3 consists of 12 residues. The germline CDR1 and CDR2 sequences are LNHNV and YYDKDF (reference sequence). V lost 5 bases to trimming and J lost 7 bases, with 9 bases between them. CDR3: CATSGGGQPQHF. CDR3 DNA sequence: TGTGCCACCAGCGGGGGTGGCCAGCCCCAGCATTTT.

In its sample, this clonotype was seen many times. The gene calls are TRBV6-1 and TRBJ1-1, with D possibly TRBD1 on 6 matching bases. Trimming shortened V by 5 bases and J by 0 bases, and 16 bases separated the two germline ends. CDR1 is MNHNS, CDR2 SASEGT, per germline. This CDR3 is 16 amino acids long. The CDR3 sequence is CASSSLLRGVNTEAFF. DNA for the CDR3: TGTGCCAGCAGTTCTTTACTGAGGGGGGTGAACACTGAAGCTTTCTTT.

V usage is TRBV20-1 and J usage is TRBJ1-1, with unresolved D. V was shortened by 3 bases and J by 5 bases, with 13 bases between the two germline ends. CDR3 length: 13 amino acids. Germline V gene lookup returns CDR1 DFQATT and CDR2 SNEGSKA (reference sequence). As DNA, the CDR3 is TGCAGTGCTAGTCAACCCGGGTCTACTGAAGCTTTCTTT. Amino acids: CSASQPGSTEAFF.

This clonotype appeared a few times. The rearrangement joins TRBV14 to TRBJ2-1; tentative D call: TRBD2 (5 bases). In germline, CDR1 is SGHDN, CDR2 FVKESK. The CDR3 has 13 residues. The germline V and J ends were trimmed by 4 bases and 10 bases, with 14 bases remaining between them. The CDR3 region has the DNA TGTGCCAGCAGCCCAGTGGTAAGGGAGGAGCAGTTCTTC. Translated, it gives CASSPVVREEQFF.

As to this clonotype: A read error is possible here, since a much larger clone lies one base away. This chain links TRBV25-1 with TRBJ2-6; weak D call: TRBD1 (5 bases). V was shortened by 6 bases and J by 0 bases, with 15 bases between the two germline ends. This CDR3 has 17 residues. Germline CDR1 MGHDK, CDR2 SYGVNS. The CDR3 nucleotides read TGTGCCAGCAGGGGGTGGACAAATTCCTCTGGGGCCAACGTCCTGACTTTC. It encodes CASRGWTNSSGANVLTF.

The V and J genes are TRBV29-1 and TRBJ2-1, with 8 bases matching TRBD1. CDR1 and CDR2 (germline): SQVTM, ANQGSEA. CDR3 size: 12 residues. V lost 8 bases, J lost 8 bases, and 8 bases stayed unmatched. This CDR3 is CSSRTGSHEQFF. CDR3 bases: TGCAGCTCCCGGACAGGGTCACATGAGCAGTTCTTC.